This is a list of T cell receptor beta chains from one sample in a study of shared clonotypes between healthy human individuals. The method was immunoSEQ multiplex PCR; TCRdb's version includes in-frame clones alone and lacks a portion of them. This table has roughly 1 million clones, roughly 80% appearing once. Material for sequencing was memory CD4+ T cells sorted from blood. Source of these receptors: a man between 18 and 35 years old in good health. The CDR3 runs from the conserved cysteine through the conserved F or W. The D gene is left open where the match is weak. Size is omitted from some rows. Given values are once, few, many or a class for expanded clones.

d_call: TRBD1
clone_size: .
j_call: TRBJ1-2
v_call: TRBV19
cdr3_nt: TGTGCCAGTACTTACGGGACAGGGGGTCTCTATGGCTACACCTTC
cdr3_aa: CASTYGTGGLYGYTF

d_call: TRBD2
clone_size: once
j_call: TRBJ2-1
v_call: TRBV19
cdr3_nt: TGTGCCAGTAGTACCAGGACTAGCTCCTACAATGAGCAGTTCTTC
cdr3_aa: CASSTRTSSYNEQFF

d_call: .
clone_size: once
j_call: TRBJ2-1
v_call: TRBV19
cdr3_nt: TGTGCCAGTAGTATGATGGCCCTACACTCCAATGAGCAGTTCTTC
cdr3_aa: CASSMMALHSNEQFF

d_call: .
clone_size: .
j_call: TRBJ1-2
v_call: TRBV27
cdr3_nt: TGTGCCAGCAGTTTATTCCCGCAGGAACTTAACTATGGCTACACCTTC
cdr3_aa: CASSLFPQELNYGYTF

d_call: TRBD1
clone_size: .
j_call: TRBJ1-6
v_call: TRBV4-1
cdr3_nt: TGCGCCAGCAGCCAGACAGGGATTATTTCACCCCTCCACTTT
cdr3_aa: CASSQTGIISPLHF

d_call: .
clone_size: .
j_call: TRBJ2-6
v_call: TRBV30
cdr3_nt: TGTGCCTGGAGTTCGGAGGAGGACACTCTCTCTGGGGCCAACGTCCTGACTTTC
cdr3_aa: CAWSSEEDTLSGANVLTF

d_call: .
clone_size: few
j_call: TRBJ1-2
v_call: TRBV6-1
cdr3_nt: TGTGCCAGCAGGACAGTATCTTATGGCTACACCTTC
cdr3_aa: CASRTVSYGYTF

d_call: TRBD2
clone_size: .
j_call: TRBJ2-7
v_call: TRBV6-1
cdr3_nt: TGTGCCAGCAGTGAAGGGCCTAGCGGTACCTACGAGCAGTACTTC
cdr3_aa: CASSEGPSGTYEQYF

d_call: .
clone_size: .
j_call: TRBJ2-5
v_call: TRBV2
cdr3_nt: TGTGCCAGCAGTGATCCCCAATTTTTCCGAGAGACCCAGTACTTC
cdr3_aa: CASSDPQFFRETQYF

d_call: .
clone_size: once
j_call: TRBJ2-7
v_call: TRBV18
cdr3_nt: TGTGCCAGCTCACCACCAGGACCCCATAACTCCTACGAGCAGTACTTC
cdr3_aa: CASSPPGPHNSYEQYF

d_call: .
clone_size: .
j_call: TRBJ1-5
v_call: TRBV6-1
cdr3_nt: TGTGCCAGCAGTGATGGGGCAGGGAGGACTAAGCCCCAGCATTTT
cdr3_aa: CASSDGAGRTKPQHF

d_call: .
clone_size: .
j_call: TRBJ2-3
v_call: TRBV7-2
cdr3_nt: TGTGCCAGCAGCTTAAGATTTAGGACGGACAGCACAGATACGCAGTATTTT
cdr3_aa: CASSLRFRTDSTDTQYF

d_call: TRBD1
clone_size: .
j_call: TRBJ2-3
v_call: TRBV7-9
cdr3_nt: TGTGCCAGCAGCCCCCGGACAGGGGGTGGGACGCAGTATTTT
cdr3_aa: CASSPRTGGGTQYF

d_call: TRBD1
clone_size: many
j_call: TRBJ1-5
v_call: TRBV28
cdr3_nt: TGTGCCAGCAGTTTACACCGGGACAGGGTCAATCAGCCCCAGCATTTT
cdr3_aa: CASSLHRDRVNQPQHF

d_call: TRBD2
clone_size: many
j_call: TRBJ2-5
v_call: TRBV4-1
cdr3_nt: TGCGCCAGCAGCCAAACCGGGACTACCCAAGAGACCCAGTACTTC
cdr3_aa: CASSQTGTTQETQYF

d_call: TRBD1
clone_size: .
j_call: TRBJ1-6
v_call: TRBV28
cdr3_nt: TGTGCCAGCAGTTTAATGGGAAACAGGGGCACCTATAATTCACCCCTCCACTTT
cdr3_aa: CASSLMGNRGTYNSPLHF

d_call: TRBD1
clone_size: .
j_call: TRBJ1-4
v_call: TRBV5-1
cdr3_nt: TGCGCCAGCAGCTACCGGACAGGCGGTAATGAAAAACTGTTTTTT
cdr3_aa: CASSYRTGGNEKLFF

d_call: TRBD1
clone_size: .
j_call: TRBJ1-4
v_call: TRBV6-5
cdr3_nt: TGTGCCAGCAGTCGGACAGGGGGCAGTGAAAAACTGTTTTTT
cdr3_aa: CASSRTGGSEKLFF

d_call: .
clone_size: .
j_call: TRBJ1-5
v_call: TRBV2
cdr3_nt: TGTGCCAGCAGTGAAGCGCTTCGGGAAAATCAGCCCCAGCATTTT
cdr3_aa: CASSEALRENQPQHF

d_call: .
clone_size: .
j_call: TRBJ2-7
v_call: TRBV28
cdr3_nt: TGTGCCAGCACTTCGCCCGGAGTGGGGCCCTACGAGCAGTACTTC
cdr3_aa: CASTSPGVGPYEQYF

d_call: .
clone_size: .
j_call: TRBJ1-1
v_call: TRBV5-1
cdr3_nt: TGCGCCAGCAGCTTGTCCCACGGAAACACTGAAGCTTTCTTT
cdr3_aa: CASSLSHGNTEAFF

d_call: .
clone_size: once
j_call: TRBJ2-1
v_call: TRBV27
cdr3_nt: TGTGCCAGCAGCACGCGGGTCAATGAGCAGTTCTTC
cdr3_aa: CASSTRVNEQFF

d_call: .
clone_size: .
j_call: TRBJ2-7
v_call: TRBV25-1
cdr3_nt: TGTGCCAGCAGTGGGAACGCGGGGACCTCCTACGAGCAGTACTTC
cdr3_aa: CASSGNAGTSYEQYF

d_call: .
clone_size: .
j_call: TRBJ2-6
v_call: TRBV5-4
cdr3_nt: TGTGCCAGCAGCGCCGGACAAGGAATAAGATCTGGGGCCAACGTCCTGACTTTC
cdr3_aa: CASSAGQGIRSGANVLTF

d_call: .
clone_size: .
j_call: TRBJ2-3
v_call: TRBV10-3
cdr3_nt: TGTGCCATCAGTGACGGGGGTACGCAGTATTTT
cdr3_aa: CAISDGGTQYF

d_call: .
clone_size: .
j_call: TRBJ1-2
v_call: TRBV5-1
cdr3_nt: TGCGCCAGCAGCTTGGATGTGGGTCCCTATGGCTACACCTTC
cdr3_aa: CASSLDVGPYGYTF